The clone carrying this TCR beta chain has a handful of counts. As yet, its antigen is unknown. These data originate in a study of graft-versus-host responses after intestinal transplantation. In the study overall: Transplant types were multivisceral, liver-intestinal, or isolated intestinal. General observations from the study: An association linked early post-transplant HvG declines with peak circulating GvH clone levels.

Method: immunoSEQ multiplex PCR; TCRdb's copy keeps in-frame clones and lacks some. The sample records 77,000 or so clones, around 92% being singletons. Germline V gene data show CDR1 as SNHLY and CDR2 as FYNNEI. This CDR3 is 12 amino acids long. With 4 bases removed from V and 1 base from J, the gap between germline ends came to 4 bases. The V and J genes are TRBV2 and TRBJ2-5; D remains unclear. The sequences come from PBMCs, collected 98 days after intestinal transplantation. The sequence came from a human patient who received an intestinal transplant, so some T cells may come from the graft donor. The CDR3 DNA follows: TGTGCCAGCAGTGTTGTCCAAGAGACCCAGTACTTC. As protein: CASSVVQETQYF.